The 10 T cell receptor beta chains below come from one sample, sequenced in a study of response to subunit inactivated influenza vaccine. TCRdb itself ran the RT-PCR reads through MiXCR, one entry per CDR3 protein. The sample holds 500,000 to 550,000 distinct CDR3 sequences; 7.2% are singletons and the top ten take 10% to 15%. The source was PBMCs from blood, collected roughly 24 months after vaccination. The receptors were gathered from a man aged 50 to 75 who received an inactivated influenza vaccine.

Only a few counts were recorded for this clonotype. This chain links TRBV10-3 with TRBJ2-5; TRBD2 aligns across 10 bases. CDR1 ENHRY and CDR2 SYGVKD come from the germline V gene. The CDR3 totals 14 residues. V was clipped by 5 bases and J by 5 bases; unmatched bases: 5. CDR3 loop: CAISSALAGETQYF. CDR3 sequence (DNA): TGTGCCATCAGTTCGGCACTAGCGGGGGAGACCCAGTACTTC.

This clonotype was seen a handful of times. The gene calls are TRBV24-1 and TRBJ2-5; 7 nucleotides line up with TRBD2. The CDR3 runs to 14 residues. The trim removed 3 bases at V and 3 bases at J, leaving 3 bases unmatched. Per the germline V gene, CDR1 is KGHDR and CDR2 is SFDVKD. The CDR3: CATSDSGLEETQYF. In DNA form, the CDR3 reads TGTGCCACCAGTGATAGTGGACTAGAAGAGACCCAGTACTTC.

This clonotype showed up many times. The J gene is TRBJ2-3, the V gene TRBV20-1; weak D call: TRBD1 (5 bases). The CDR3 consists of 12 residues. The germline gives CDR1 DFQATT, CDR2 SNEGSKA (reference sequence). Trimming cost V 2 bases and J 6 bases, with 9 bases left between them. The CDR3 bases are TGCAGTGCTAGACGGCAGGGCGATACGCAGTATTTT. Translating gives CSARRQGDTQYF.

CDR3 bases: TGTGCCAGCAGCTTAGTGTTTGCAGGTGCTAACACTGAAGCTTTCTTT. It specifies CASSLVFAGANTEAFF. V gene TRBV7-2 combines with J gene TRBJ1-1, with unresolved D. V dropped 1 base and J dropped 2 bases, with 14 bases sitting between them. The CDR3 is made up of 16 amino acids. Germline values: CDR1 SGHTA, CDR2 FQGNSA.

V gene TRBV12-3 or TRBV12-4 combines with J gene TRBJ2-4; D not certain. There are 13 residues in the CDR3. Trimming stripped 5 bases from V and 6 bases from J, with 11 bases between. This chain's CDR3 is CASSPRGSNIQYF. CDR3 nucleotide sequence: TGTGCCAGCAGTCCTCGTGGGTCAAACATTCAGTACTTC.

The chain joins TRBV7-2 to TRBJ1-1; no reliable D call. This CDR3 has 11 amino acids. CDR1 is SGHTA and CDR2 is FQGNSA in the germline V gene. V shed 5 bases and J shed 11 bases, with 12 bases lying between them. Written as DNA, the CDR3 is TGTGCCAGCAGCCTGGCCTGGAGGGCTTTCTTT. Translated: CASSLAWRAFF.

This clonotype was seen a handful of times. The rearrangement uses TRBV7-2 and TRBJ2-5; D tentatively reads TRBD1 or TRBD2 (5 bases each). V gave up 5 bases and J gave up 9 bases, with 13 bases separating them. The germline CDR1 and CDR2 sequences are SGHTA and FQGNSA. CDR3 length: 12 amino acids. CDR3: CASSPDVGAQYF. Written as DNA, the CDR3 is TGTGCCAGCAGCCCCGATGTGGGGGCCCAGTACTTC.

The genes are TRBV29-1 and TRBJ1-5, with a possible D match to TRBD1 (5 bases). CDR1 is SQVTM, CDR2 ANQGSEA, per germline. This CDR3 comprises 13 residues. Trimming left V 3 bases short and J 8 bases short, with 14 bases between. Written as DNA, the CDR3 is TGCAGCGTTGAGTTTCAGCGGGGGGAGCCCCAGCATTTT. Protein product: CSVEFQRGEPQHF.

There are many counts of this clonotype. The V gene is TRBV7-9, the J gene TRBJ2-3; perhaps TRBD2 as D (5 bases). Germline CDR1 and CDR2: SEHNR and FQNEAQ (reference sequence). This CDR3 has 14 amino acids. The ends were cut back, 1 base at V and 1 base at J, with 6 bases in the middle. The CDR3 is CASSLGTGTDTQYF. In DNA form, the CDR3 reads TGTGCCAGCAGCTTAGGGACTGGCACAGATACGCAGTATTTT. The whole variable domain, remainder taken from reference TRBV7-9 and TRBJ2-3, is DTGVSQNPRHKITKRGQNVTFRCDPISEHNRLYWYRQTLGQGPEFLTYFQNEAQLEKSRLLSDRFSAERPKGSFSTLEIQRTEQGDSAMYLCASSLGTGTDTQYFGPGTRLTVL.

This clonotype came up a few times. The genes are TRBV4-1 and TRBJ1-2; D not resolved. The germline gives CDR1 MGHRA, CDR2 YSYEKL. The CDR3 loop spans 15 amino acids. With 0 bases removed from V and 7 bases from J, the gap between germline ends came to 15 bases. DNA for the CDR3: TGCGCCAGCAGCCAAGACCAGGAAGCCCTTTCTGGCTACACCTTC. Translation gives CASSQDQEALSGYTF.